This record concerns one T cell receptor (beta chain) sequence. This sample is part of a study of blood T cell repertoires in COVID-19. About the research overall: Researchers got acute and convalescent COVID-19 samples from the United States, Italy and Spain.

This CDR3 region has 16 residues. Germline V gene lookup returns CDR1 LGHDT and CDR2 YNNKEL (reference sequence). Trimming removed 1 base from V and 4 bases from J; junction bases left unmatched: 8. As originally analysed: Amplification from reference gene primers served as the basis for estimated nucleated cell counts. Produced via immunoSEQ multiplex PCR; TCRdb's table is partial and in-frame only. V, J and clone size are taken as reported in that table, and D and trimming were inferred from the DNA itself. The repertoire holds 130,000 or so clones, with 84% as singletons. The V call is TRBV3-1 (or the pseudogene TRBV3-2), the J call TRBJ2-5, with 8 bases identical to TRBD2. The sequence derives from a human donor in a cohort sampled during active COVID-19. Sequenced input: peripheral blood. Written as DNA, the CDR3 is TGTGCCAGCAGCCAAGCCCCGGGGGGGCTTGGAGAGACCCAGTACTTC. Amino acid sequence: CASSQAPGGLGETQYF.